Described below is a single TCR beta chain sequence and its context. The antigen remains undetermined. A much larger clone sits a single nucleotide away, making a read error possible. RNA was extracted from bulk tissue without any cell sorting. This specimen belongs to a study of tumor and adjacent non-tumor tissue in lung cancer. About the study: Histology: around 13 adenocarcinoma, a couple of squamous cell carcinoma, 1 small cell lung cancer. Each sample yielded a few million productive TCRbeta reads on average. Study results and caveats: Tumor TCR diversity, when higher, was linked to shorter survival. Tumor repertoires had a smaller top 100 clone share than normal lung.

A modified ARM-PCR protocol with three rounds of nested PCR amplified TCRbeta. TCRdb processed the multiplex PCR reads anew with MiXCR; each CDR3 protein has one entry. In the table there are about 68,000 distinct CDR3 sequences, about three fifths of which are singletons. Per the germline V gene, CDR1 is SGHRS and CDR2 is YFSETQ. The CDR3 sequence is 13 residues long. Sequencing used lung tumor tissue. The chain uses TRBV5-1 and TRBJ2-1; D not certain. The source of this sequence is a man in his fifties with non-small cell lung cancer. DNA of the CDR3: TGCGCCAACAGCTTGAATAGCAATAATGAGCAGTTCTTC. It translates to CANSLNSNNEQFF.